These 30 T cell receptor beta chains share one sample of origin, sequenced in a study of blood T cell repertoires in COVID-19. Using immunoSEQ multiplex PCR, the repertoire was profiled, and TCRdb retains in-frame clones only, with some absent. The sample has 250,000 to 350,000 clones, about 87% seen once. Sequenced sample: peripheral blood. The receptors shown here come from a woman between 50 and 59 years old with COVID-19, enrolled during active disease.

This clone appeared a single time. The chain carries TRBV2 and TRBJ2-5; 11 bases map to TRBD2. This CDR3 contains 17 residues. V was pared by 3 bases and J by 4 bases, with 10 bases of the junction left unmatched. Germline lookup yields CDR1 SNHLY and CDR2 FYNNEI. CDR3 coding DNA: TGTGCCAGCAGTGATGTTGGCCTAGCGGGAGGAGTAGAGACCCAGTACTTC. It yields the protein CASSDVGLAGGVETQYF.

The J gene is TRBJ1-1, the V gene TRBV12-3 or TRBV12-4; 9 positions match TRBD1. CDR3 size: 13 residues. J gave up 12 bases and V 5 bases, and 10 bases lay outside the gene matches. Written as DNA, the CDR3 is TGTGCCAGCAGTCGGGACAGGGTGGGAGGAACTTTCTTT. Protein: CASSRDRVGGTFF.

The chain is built from TRBV14 and TRBJ2-7, with D perhaps matching TRBD2 (6 bases). The V end lost 1 base, the J end lost 3 bases, and 13 bases lay between the germline ends. Germline-derived CDR1 and CDR2 are SGHDN and FVKESK. This CDR3 is built from 15 residues. Here the CDR3 DNA reads TGTGCCAGCAGCCAAGTCGGGGGAAACATCTACGAGCAGTACTTC. Its translation is CASSQVGGNIYEQYF.

The rearrangement uses TRBV5-6 and TRBJ2-7; weak D call: TRBD2 (5 bases). The CDR3 extends over 16 amino acids. The germline CDR1 and CDR2 sequences are SGHDT and YYEEEE. V was shortened by 9 bases and J by 0 bases, with 22 bases between the two germline ends. CDR3 amino acids: CATEPGRAVNSYEQYF. The CDR3 region has the DNA TGTGCCACCGAGCCGGGGAGAGCGGTGAACTCCTACGAGCAGTACTTC.

The J gene is TRBJ1-2, the V gene TRBV7-9; D possibly corresponds to TRBD1 (5 bases). CDR1 SEHNR and CDR2 FQNEAQ come from the germline V gene (reference sequence). Trimming shortened V by 5 bases and J by 8 bases, and 12 bases separated the two germline ends. This CDR3 comprises 12 residues. The CDR3 DNA sequence: TGTGCCAGCAGCACCCGGGGGGAGGGCTACACCTTC. Translation: CASSTRGEGYTF.

This chain connects TRBV5-1 to TRBJ2-7; TRBD2 matches 8 bases. This CDR3 contains 16 residues. V was pared by 0 bases and J by 3 bases, with 8 bases of the junction left unmatched. Germline CDR1 is SGHRS and CDR2 is YFSETQ. CDR3 sequence reads: CASSLETGLAYYEQYF. Here the CDR3 DNA reads TGCGCCAGCAGCTTGGAAACCGGACTAGCCTACTACGAGCAGTACTTC.

The chain carries TRBV7-2 and TRBJ1-2, with 7 positions matching TRBD1. Trimming cost V 1 base and J 5 bases; bases outside gene matches: 7. Germline V gives CDR1 SGHTA, CDR2 FQGNSA. The CDR3 loop spans 15 amino acids. DNA for the CDR3: TGTGCCAGCAGCTTAGGGTGGGGACAGTCATATGGCTACACCTTC. Its protein is CASSLGWGQSYGYTF.

J is TRBJ1-4 and V is TRBV14; D is ambiguous. Germline CDR1 is SGHDN and CDR2 is FVKESK. The CDR3 extends over 16 amino acids. Trimming pared 4 bases from V and 0 bases from J, leaving 12 bases between. CDR3 bases: TGTGCCAGCAGCCCCTTAGCGGCTGCAACTAATGAAAAACTGTTTTTT. Protein: CASSPLAAATNEKLFF.

The rearrangement uses TRBV23-1 and TRBJ1-2; no definite D call. TRBV23-1 is labeled an ORF, and its function is uncertain. Trimming left V 1 base short and J 2 bases short, with 8 bases between. This CDR3 has 14 residues. CDR3 region: CASSQWYINYGYTF. CDR3 in DNA: TGCGCCAGCAGTCAATGGTACATCAACTATGGCTACACCTTC.

This chain joins TRBV7-9 and TRBJ1-4; D not resolved. Trimming stripped 6 bases from V and 0 bases from J, with 11 bases between. This CDR3 is 15 amino acids long. Germline CDR1 and CDR2: SEHNR and FQNEAQ (reference sequence). The CDR3, as DNA: TGTGCCAGCAGGAGTAACTTTGCAACTAATGAAAAACTGTTTTTT. Protein: CASRSNFATNEKLFF. Full variable domain (missing parts from reference TRBV7-9 and TRBJ1-4): DTGVSQNPRHKITKRGQNVTFRCDPISEHNRLYWYRQTLGQGPEFLTYFQNEAQLEKSRLLSDRFSAERPKGSFSTLEIQRTEQGDSAMYLCASRSNFATNEKLFFGSGTQLSVL.

The V gene is TRBV4-2, the J gene TRBJ1-1; 8 bases map to TRBD1. The V segment lost 0 bases and the J segment 5 bases; nucleotides outside the gene matches: 5. CDR1 LGHNA and CDR2 YNFKEQ come from the germline V gene. This CDR3 is built from 15 residues. The CDR3 bases are TGTGCCAGCAGCCAAGATGCCAGGGGGCTGACTGAAGCTTTCTTT. Translated, it gives CASSQDARGLTEAFF.

The V call is TRBV19, the J call TRBJ1-1; the match to TRBD1 covers 9 bases. This CDR3 has 15 residues. The V and J ends lost 5 bases and 5 bases, in that order; junction bases with no gene match: 9. The V gene's germline CDR1 is LNHDA and CDR2 SQIVND (reference sequence). This chain's CDR3 is CASSPETGGLTEAFF. CDR3 DNA: TGTGCCAGTAGTCCCGAGACAGGGGGGCTGACTGAAGCTTTCTTT. The full variable domain, completed using reference TRBV19 and TRBJ1-1, is DGGITQSPKYLFRKEGQNVTLSCEQNLNHDAMYWYRQDPGQGLRLIYYSQIVNDFQKGDIAEGYSVSREKKESFPLTVTSAQKNPTAFYLCASSPETGGLTEAFFGQGTRLTVV.

V usage is TRBV27 and J usage is TRBJ2-2, with D unclear. The length of the CDR3 is 15 residues. Germline loops: CDR1 MNHEY, CDR2 SMNVEV (reference sequence). V was pared by 6 bases and J by 0 bases, with 11 bases between. The CDR3 is CASSLTPTNTGELFF. In nucleotides, the CDR3 is TGTGCCAGCAGCTTGACACCGACGAACACCGGGGAGCTGTTTTTT.

The gene calls are TRBV11-3 and TRBJ2-7; 10 bases map to TRBD1. Germline V gene sequence: CDR1 SGHNT, CDR2 YENEEA. This CDR3 has 15 residues. With 5 bases clipped from V and 3 bases from J, the junction kept 7 bases outside the gene matches. The CDR3 sequence: CASSAGQGVVYEQYF. Here the CDR3 DNA reads TGTGCCAGCAGCGCCGGACAGGGGGTTGTCTACGAGCAGTACTTC. Supplemented by reference TRBV11-3 and TRBJ2-7, the full variable domain reads EAGVVQSPRYKIIEKKQPVAFWCNPISGHNTLYWYLQNLGQGPELLIRYENEEAVDDSQLPKDRFSAERLKGVDSTLKIQPAELGDSAVYLCASSAGQGVVYEQYFGPGTRLTVT.

The rearrangement links TRBV3-1 (or the pseudogene TRBV3-2) to TRBJ2-2; D unresolved. CDR1 and CDR2 from the germline V gene are LGHDT and YNNKEL (reference sequence). The CDR3 contains 12 residues. V lost 3 bases and J 8 bases, leaving 7 bases between the germline ends. The CDR3 region has the DNA TGTGCCAGCAGCCAGCTAAAGGGGGAGCTGTTTTTT. It specifies CASSQLKGELFF.

This sequence joins TRBV15 and TRBJ2-7, with 8 bases aligning to TRBD1. The CDR3 loop spans 18 amino acids. CDR1 and CDR2 (germline): LNHNV, YYDKDF (reference sequence). Losses at the gene ends were 2 bases for V and 1 base for J; bases not matched to a gene: 13. The CDR3 loop is CATSRLGQGKGGSYEQYF. As DNA, the CDR3 is TGTGCCACCAGCAGACTTGGACAGGGTAAAGGAGGGTCCTACGAGCAGTACTTC.

In its sample, this clone was seen once. The V call is TRBV6-5, the J call TRBJ2-1, with D maybe TRBD2 (7 bases). Germline values: CDR1 MNHEY, CDR2 SVGAGI. The CDR3 covers 14 residues. V was cut by 10 bases and J by 1 base, with 14 bases left in between. CDR3 coding DNA: TGTGCCACCACAAGGGGGGGATCCTACAATGAGCAGTTCTTC. As protein: CATTRGGSYNEQFF.

V usage is TRBV7-9 and J usage is TRBJ1-1; the match to TRBD1 covers 10 bases. CDR1 is SEHNR and CDR2 is FQNEAQ in the germline V gene (reference sequence). The junction had 7 bases not matched to a gene; V was cut back by 5 bases and J by 4 bases. This CDR3 spans 15 amino acids. This CDR3 reads CASSLDRGRVTEAFF. DNA of the CDR3: TGTGCCAGCAGCCTTGACAGGGGGCGAGTCACTGAAGCTTTCTTT.

V usage is TRBV9 and J usage is TRBJ1-3; D is possibly TRBD1 (5 bases). The CDR3 extends over 14 amino acids. V dropped 7 bases and J dropped 1 base, with 12 bases sitting between them. Germline CDR1 SGDLS, CDR2 YYNGEE. This CDR3 reads CASGLPGSGNTIYF. CDR3 nucleotide sequence: TGTGCCAGCGGCTTGCCAGGGTCTGGAAACACCATATATTTT.

The genes are TRBV10-3 and TRBJ1-2; 7 bases are a match to TRBD1. This CDR3 is built from 12 residues. CDR1 is ENHRY and CDR2 is SYGVKD in the germline V gene. With 4 bases clipped from V and 14 bases from J, the junction kept 10 bases outside the gene matches. The CDR3 DNA is TGTGCCATCAGTGGACCCGGGACAGCGAGAACCTTC. This encodes CAISGPGTARTF.

V and J are TRBV15 and TRBJ2-1, with 10 bases matching TRBD2. V trimming: 6 bases; J trimming: 2 bases; junction bases outside the gene matches: 1. CDR3 length equals 14 residues. Germline lookup yields CDR1 LNHNV and CDR2 YYDKDF (reference sequence). Here the CDR3 reads CATSSGRPYNEQFF. The CDR3 DNA is TGTGCCACCAGTAGCGGGAGGCCCTACAATGAGCAGTTCTTC.

This clone was detected many times. This chain links TRBV6-5 with TRBJ1-2; D gene uncertain. The V gene's germline CDR1 is MNHEY and CDR2 SVGAGI. CDR3 size: 14 residues. Trimming took 0 bases from V and 4 from J, leaving 9 bases between them. DNA for the CDR3: TGTGCCAGCAGTTACTCCCCTCGCGGCTATGGCTACACCTTC. It translates to CASSYSPRGYGYTF.

The V call is TRBV7-8, the J call TRBJ1-5; 7 nucleotides agree with TRBD1. J was trimmed by 3 bases and V by 5 bases; bases with no gene match: 13. Per germline, CDR1 SGHVS and CDR2 FQNEAQ. The CDR3 spans 17 residues. The CDR3 loop reads CASSPKQGLGNNQPQHF. CDR3 sequence (DNA): TGTGCCAGCAGCCCGAAACAGGGGCTTGGGAACAATCAGCCCCAGCATTTT.

The rearrangement links TRBV5-1 to TRBJ2-2; 7 bases map to TRBD1. The CDR3 extends over 16 amino acids. Looked up from germline, CDR1 is SGHRS and CDR2 is YFSETQ. With 3 bases clipped from V and 2 bases from J, the junction kept 7 bases outside the gene matches. The CDR3 reads CASSSIGQENTGELFF. DNA of the CDR3: TGCGCCAGCAGCTCTATCGGACAGGAAAACACCGGGGAGCTGTTTTTT.

This chain connects TRBV5-4 to TRBJ2-3; 8 bases are shared with TRBD2. The CDR3 runs to 15 residues. Germline trimming cut 3 bases from V and 6 bases from J; bases unmatched to any gene: 9. Germline V gene data show CDR1 as SGHNT and CDR2 as YYREEE (reference sequence). The CDR3 DNA reads TGTGCCAGCAGCTCGGTTTATAGCGGGATTGATACGCAGTATTTT. This encodes CASSSVYSGIDTQYF.

V is TRBV4-2 and J is TRBJ1-1, with D possibly matching TRBD1 (6 bases). In germline, CDR1 is LGHNA, CDR2 YNFKEQ. The V gene lost 10 bases and the J gene lost 0 bases, with 21 bases spanning the gap. The CDR3 is 16 residues long. The CDR3 protein is CATDLGDRRMNTEAFF. CDR3 in DNA: TGTGCCACCGACCTTGGTGACAGGCGGATGAACACTGAAGCTTTCTTT.

In this sample, this clone turned up once. This chain uses TRBV27 with TRBJ1-2; 8 bases are a match to TRBD1. The length of the CDR3 is 16 residues. The germline V gene encodes CDR1 MNHEY and CDR2 SMNVEV (reference sequence). V dropped 5 bases and J dropped 1; count of bases not matched to a gene: 9. CDR3 in amino acids: CASSQLRGQLNYGYTF. CDR3 sequence (DNA): TGTGCCAGCAGTCAACTCAGGGGGCAACTTAACTATGGCTACACCTTC.

The V call is TRBV24-1, the J call TRBJ1-1; 7 bases map to TRBD1. The CDR3 is 13 amino acids. The germline gives CDR1 KGHDR, CDR2 SFDVKD. V shed 4 bases, J shed 10 bases, and the junction held 8 bases outside the gene matches. In nucleotides, the CDR3 is TGTGCCACCAGTGAAGGGGGCTCTTACGGAGCTTTCTTT. This codes for CATSEGGSYGAFF.

The genes are TRBV19 and TRBJ1-5, with D perhaps matching TRBD1 (6 bases). Germline V gives CDR1 LNHDA, CDR2 SQIVND (reference sequence). V was trimmed by 5 bases and J by 7 bases, leaving 15 bases between them. CDR3 length: 14 residues. DNA for the CDR3: TGTGCCAGTAGTTCCCAGGGGCACGGGCAGCCCCAGCATTTT. It yields the protein CASSSQGHGQPQHF. The full variable domain, rest sourced from reference TRBV19 and TRBJ1-5, is DGGITQSPKYLFRKEGQNVTLSCEQNLNHDAMYWYRQDPGQGLRLIYYSQIVNDFQKGDIAEGYSVSREKKESFPLTVTSAQKNPTAFYLCASSSQGHGQPQHFGDGTRLSIL.

The V gene is TRBV14, the J gene TRBJ2-1, with 10 bases aligning to TRBD2. This CDR3 is built from 16 residues. Germline values: CDR1 SGHDN, CDR2 FVKESK. The V segment lost 0 bases and the J segment 4 bases; nucleotides outside the gene matches: 3. CDR3 loop: CASSQELAGVYNEQFF. The CDR3 DNA reads as TGTGCCAGCAGCCAAGAGCTAGCGGGAGTTTACAATGAGCAGTTCTTC.